A single sample gave rise to the 2 T cell receptor beta chains below, sequenced in a study of T cell responses to AZD1222 COVID-19 vaccine. The data were produced by immunoSEQ multiplex PCR, yet TCRdb's version contains in-frame clones alone and is incomplete. The sample carries about 180,000 clones, 85% to 95% recorded once. This specimen consisted of peripheral blood, obtained 28 days after the second AZD1222 dose. All receptors derive from an adult who received the AZD1222 COVID-19 vaccine.

The rearrangement uses TRBV10-3 and TRBJ1-1; unclear D gene. Germline assignment: CDR1 ENHRY and CDR2 SYGVKD. V lost 2 bases to trimming and J lost 0 bases, with 7 bases between them. This CDR3 is built from 14 residues. CDR3 sequence: CAISEAGLNTEAFF. DNA of the CDR3: TGTGCCATCAGTGAGGCGGGGTTGAACACTGAAGCTTTCTTT.

This chain joins TRBV27 and TRBJ1-2; D might be TRBD1 (6 bases). Germline-derived CDR1 and CDR2 are MNHEY and SMNVEV (reference sequence). This CDR3 is 14 amino acids long. V dropped 6 bases and J dropped 2 bases, with 13 bases sitting between them. This CDR3 reads CASSHKTGNYGYTF. CDR3 in DNA: TGTGCCAGCAGCCATAAGACAGGAAACTATGGCTACACCTTC.